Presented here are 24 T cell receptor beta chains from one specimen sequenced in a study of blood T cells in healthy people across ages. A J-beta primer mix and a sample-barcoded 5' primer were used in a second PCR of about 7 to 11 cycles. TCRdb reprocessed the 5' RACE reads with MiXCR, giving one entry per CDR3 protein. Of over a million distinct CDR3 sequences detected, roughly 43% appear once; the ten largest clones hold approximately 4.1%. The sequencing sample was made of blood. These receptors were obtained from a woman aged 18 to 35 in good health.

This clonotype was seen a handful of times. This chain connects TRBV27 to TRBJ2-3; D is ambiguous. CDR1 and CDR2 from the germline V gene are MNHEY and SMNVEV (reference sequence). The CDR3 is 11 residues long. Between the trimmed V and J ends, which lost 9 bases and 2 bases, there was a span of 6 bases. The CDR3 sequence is CARSITDTQYF. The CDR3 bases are TGTGCCAGAAGTATCACAGATACGCAGTATTTT.

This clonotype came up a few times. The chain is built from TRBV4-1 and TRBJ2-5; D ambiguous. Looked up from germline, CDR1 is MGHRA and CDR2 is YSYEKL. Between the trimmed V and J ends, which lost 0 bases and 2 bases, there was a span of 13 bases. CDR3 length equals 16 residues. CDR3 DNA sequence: TGCGCCAGCAGCCAAGATTTCACCGCGAGACAAGAGACCCAGTACTTC. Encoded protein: CASSQDFTARQETQYF.

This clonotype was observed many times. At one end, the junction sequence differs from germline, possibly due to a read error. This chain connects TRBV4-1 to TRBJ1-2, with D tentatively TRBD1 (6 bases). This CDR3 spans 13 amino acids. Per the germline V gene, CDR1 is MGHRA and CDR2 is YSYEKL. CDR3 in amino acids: CASSQGSGYGYTF. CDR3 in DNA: TGTGCCAGCAGCCAGGGGTCGGGATATGGCTACACCTTC.

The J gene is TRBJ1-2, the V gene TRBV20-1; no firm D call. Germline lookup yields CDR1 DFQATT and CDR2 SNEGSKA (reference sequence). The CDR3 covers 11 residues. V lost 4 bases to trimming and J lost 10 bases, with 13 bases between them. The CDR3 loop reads CSATSRAYYTF. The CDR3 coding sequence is TGCAGTGCTACCAGCCGGGCTTACTACACCTTC.

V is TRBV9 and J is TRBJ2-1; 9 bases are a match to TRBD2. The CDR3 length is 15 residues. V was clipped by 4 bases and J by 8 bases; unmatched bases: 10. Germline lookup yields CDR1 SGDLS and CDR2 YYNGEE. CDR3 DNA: TGTGCCAGCAGCCAGCTTGTGGCGGGGGGGTATGAGCAGTTCTTC. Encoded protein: CASSQLVAGGYEQFF.

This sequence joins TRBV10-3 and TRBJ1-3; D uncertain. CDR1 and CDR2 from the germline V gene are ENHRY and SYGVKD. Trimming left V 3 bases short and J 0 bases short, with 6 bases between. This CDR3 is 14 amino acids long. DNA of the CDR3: TGTGCCATCAGTGAACCCGACTCTGGAAACACCATATATTTT. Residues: CAISEPDSGNTIYF.

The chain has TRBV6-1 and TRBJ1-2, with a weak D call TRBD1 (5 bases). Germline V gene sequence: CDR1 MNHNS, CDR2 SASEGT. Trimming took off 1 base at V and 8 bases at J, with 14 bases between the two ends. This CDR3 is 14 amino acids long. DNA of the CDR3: TGTGCCAGCAGTGAAGTACTGGGGCTGGACGGCTACACCTTC. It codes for CASSEVLGLDGYTF.

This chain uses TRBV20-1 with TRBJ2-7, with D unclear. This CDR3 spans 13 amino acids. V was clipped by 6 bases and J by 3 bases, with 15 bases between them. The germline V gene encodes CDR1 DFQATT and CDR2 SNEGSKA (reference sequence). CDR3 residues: CSATSYGDYEQYF. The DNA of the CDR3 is TGCAGTGCGACCTCCTATGGGGACTACGAGCAGTACTTC.

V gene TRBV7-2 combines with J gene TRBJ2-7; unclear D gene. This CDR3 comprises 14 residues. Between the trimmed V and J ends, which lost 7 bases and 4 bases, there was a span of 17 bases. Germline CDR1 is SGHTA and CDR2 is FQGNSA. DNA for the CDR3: TGTGCCAGCACCGCGACGTACACCGGTTACGAGCAGTACTTC. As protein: CASTATYTGYEQYF.

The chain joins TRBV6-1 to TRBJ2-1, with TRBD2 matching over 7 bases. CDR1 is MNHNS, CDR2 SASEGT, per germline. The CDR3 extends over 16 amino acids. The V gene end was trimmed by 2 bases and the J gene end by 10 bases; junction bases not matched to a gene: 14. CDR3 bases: TGTGCCAGCAGTGAAAGAGGGCGGGGGAGGCCTAGAGAGCAGTTCTTC. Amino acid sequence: CASSERGRGRPREQFF.

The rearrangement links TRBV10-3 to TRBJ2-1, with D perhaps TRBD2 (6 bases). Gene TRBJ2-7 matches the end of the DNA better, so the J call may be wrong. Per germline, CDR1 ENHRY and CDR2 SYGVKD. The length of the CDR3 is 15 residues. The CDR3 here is CAISESGGREHEQYF. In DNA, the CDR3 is TGTGCCATCAGTGAGTCGGGAGGCAGGGAGCACGAGCAGTACTTC.

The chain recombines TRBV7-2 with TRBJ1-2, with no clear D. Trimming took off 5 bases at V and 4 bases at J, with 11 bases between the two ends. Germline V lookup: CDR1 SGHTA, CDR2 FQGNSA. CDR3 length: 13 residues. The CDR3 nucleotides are TGTGCCAGCAGCCATGGTGTGCCCTATGGCTACACCTTC. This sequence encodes CASSHGVPYGYTF.

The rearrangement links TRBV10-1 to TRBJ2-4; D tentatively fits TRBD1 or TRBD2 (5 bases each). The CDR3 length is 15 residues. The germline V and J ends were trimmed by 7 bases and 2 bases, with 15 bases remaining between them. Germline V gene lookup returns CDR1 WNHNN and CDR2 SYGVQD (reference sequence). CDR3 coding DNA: TGCGCCAGCAACCGGGACCAGAGGCCCAAAAACATTCAGTACTTC. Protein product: CASNRDQRPKNIQYF.

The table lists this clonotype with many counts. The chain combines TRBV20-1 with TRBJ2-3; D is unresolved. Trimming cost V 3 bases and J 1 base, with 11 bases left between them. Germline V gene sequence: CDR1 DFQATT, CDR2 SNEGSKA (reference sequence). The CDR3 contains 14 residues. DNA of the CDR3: TGCAGTGCTAGCCATGGGCGAGGCACAGATACGCAGTATTTT. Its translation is CSASHGRGTDTQYF.

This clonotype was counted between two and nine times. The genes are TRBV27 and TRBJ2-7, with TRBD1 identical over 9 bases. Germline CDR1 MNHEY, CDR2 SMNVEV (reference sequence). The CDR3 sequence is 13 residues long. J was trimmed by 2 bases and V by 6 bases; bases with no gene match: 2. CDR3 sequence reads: CASRQGAPYEQYF. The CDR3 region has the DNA TGTGCCAGCAGACAGGGGGCCCCCTACGAGCAGTACTTC.

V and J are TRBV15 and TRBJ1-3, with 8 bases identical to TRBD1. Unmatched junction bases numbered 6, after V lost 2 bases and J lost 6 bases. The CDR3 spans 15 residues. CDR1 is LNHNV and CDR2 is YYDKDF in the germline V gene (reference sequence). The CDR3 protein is CATSRQTGDENTIYF. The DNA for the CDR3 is TGTGCCACCAGCAGACAGACAGGGGATGAAAACACCATATATTTT.

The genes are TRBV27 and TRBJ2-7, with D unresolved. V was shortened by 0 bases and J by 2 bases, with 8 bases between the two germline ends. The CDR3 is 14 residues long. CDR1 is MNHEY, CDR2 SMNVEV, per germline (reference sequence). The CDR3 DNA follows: TGTGCCAGCAGTTTATCCAGAGAGGCCTACGAGCAGTACTTC. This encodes CASSLSREAYEQYF.

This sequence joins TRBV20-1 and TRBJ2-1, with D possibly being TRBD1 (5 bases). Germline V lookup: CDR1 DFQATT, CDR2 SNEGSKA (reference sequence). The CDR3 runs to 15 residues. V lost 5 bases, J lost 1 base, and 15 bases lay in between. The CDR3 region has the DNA TGCAGTGCTGGTAAATCCAGGGTGTCCTACAATGAGCAGTTCTTC. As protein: CSAGKSRVSYNEQFF.

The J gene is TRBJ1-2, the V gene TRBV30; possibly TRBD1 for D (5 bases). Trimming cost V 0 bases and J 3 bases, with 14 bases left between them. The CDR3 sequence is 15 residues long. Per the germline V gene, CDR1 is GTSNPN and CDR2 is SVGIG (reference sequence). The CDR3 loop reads CAWSVGSGLHYGYTF. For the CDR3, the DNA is TGTGCCTGGAGTGTAGGGTCGGGACTTCACTATGGCTACACCTTC.

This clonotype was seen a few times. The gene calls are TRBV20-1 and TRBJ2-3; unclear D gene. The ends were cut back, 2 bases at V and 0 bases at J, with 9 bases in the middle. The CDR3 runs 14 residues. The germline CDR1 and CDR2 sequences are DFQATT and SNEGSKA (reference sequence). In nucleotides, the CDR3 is TGCAGTGCTAGACGCGCGGACAGCACAGATACGCAGTATTTT. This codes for CSARRADSTDTQYF.

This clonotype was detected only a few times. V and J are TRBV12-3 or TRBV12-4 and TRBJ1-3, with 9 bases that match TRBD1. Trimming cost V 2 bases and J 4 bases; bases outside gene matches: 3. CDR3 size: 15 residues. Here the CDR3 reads CASSLTGGIGNTIYF. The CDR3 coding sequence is TGTGCCAGCAGTTTAACAGGGGGCATCGGAAACACCATATATTTT.

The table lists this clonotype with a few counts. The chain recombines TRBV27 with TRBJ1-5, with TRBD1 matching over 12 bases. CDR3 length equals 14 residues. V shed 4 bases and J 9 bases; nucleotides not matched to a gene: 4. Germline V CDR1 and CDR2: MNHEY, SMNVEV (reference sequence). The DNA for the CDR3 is TGTGCCAGCAGTTCCGGGACAGGGGGCTGGCCCCAGCATTTT. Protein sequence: CASSSGTGGWPQHF.

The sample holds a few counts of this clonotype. This CDR3 reads CASSSLDTETYGYTF. CDR3 DNA: TGTGCCAGCAGCTCACTGGACACCGAAACCTATGGCTACACCTTC. The chain couples TRBV5-4 to TRBJ1-2; tentatively, D is TRBD1 (5 bases). CDR1 and CDR2 from the germline V gene are SGHNT and YYREEE (reference sequence). The V and J ends lost 3 bases and 4 bases respectively, with 16 bases between them. The CDR3 is 15 amino acids.

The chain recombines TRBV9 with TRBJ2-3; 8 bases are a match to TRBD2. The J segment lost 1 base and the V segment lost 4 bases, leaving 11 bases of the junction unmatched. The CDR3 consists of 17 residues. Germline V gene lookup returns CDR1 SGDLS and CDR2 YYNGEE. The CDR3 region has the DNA TGTGCCAGCAGCCCCAGGGATAGCGGGGCTCGCACAGATACGCAGTATTTT. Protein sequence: CASSPRDSGARTDTQYF.